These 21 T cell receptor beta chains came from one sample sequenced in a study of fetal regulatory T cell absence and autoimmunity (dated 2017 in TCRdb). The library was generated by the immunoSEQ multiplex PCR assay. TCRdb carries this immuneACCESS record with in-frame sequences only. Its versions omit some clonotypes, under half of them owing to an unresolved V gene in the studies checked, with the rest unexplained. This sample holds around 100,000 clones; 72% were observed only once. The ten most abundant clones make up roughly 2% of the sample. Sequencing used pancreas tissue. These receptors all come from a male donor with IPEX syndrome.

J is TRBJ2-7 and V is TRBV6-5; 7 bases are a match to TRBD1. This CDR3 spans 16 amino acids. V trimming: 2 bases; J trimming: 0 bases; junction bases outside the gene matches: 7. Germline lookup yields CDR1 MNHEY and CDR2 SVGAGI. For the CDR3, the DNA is TGTGCCAGCAGTTACCTTCACAGGGGACGCTCCTACGAGCAGTACTTC. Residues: CASSYLHRGRSYEQYF.

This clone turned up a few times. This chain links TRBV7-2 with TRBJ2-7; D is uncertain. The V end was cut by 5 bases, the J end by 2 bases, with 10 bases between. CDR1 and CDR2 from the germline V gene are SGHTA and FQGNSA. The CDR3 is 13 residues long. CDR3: CASSLRSPYEQYF. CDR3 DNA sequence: TGTGCCAGCAGCCTCAGGAGCCCCTACGAGCAGTACTTC.

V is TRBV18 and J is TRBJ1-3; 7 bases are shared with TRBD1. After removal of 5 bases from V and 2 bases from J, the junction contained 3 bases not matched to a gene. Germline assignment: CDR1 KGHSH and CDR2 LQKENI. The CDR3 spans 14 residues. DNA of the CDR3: TGTGCCAGCTCATCCGGGACAGCTGGAAACACCATATATTTT. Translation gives CASSSGTAGNTIYF.

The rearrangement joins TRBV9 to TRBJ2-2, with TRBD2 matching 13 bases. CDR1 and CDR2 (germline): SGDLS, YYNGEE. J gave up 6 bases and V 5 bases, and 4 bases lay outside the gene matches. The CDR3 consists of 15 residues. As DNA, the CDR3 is TGTGCCAGCAGGTGGGGACTAGCGGGGCCCGGGGAGCTGTTTTTT. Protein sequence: CASRWGLAGPGELFF.

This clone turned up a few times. CDR3 DNA sequence: TGTGCCAGCTCCCCGGACAAGCGCTATGGCTACACCTTC. This codes for CASSPDKRYGYTF. This chain connects TRBV18 to TRBJ1-2; D is possibly TRBD1 (5 bases). The CDR3 spans 13 residues. From germline, CDR1 is KGHSH and CDR2 LQKENI. V was trimmed by 6 bases and J by 4 bases, leaving 12 bases between them. Combining the CDR3 with reference TRBV18 and TRBJ1-2 gives the whole variable domain NAGVMQNPRHLVRRRGQEARLRCSPMKGHSHVYWYRQLPEEGLKFMVYLQKENIIDESGMPKERFSAEFPKEGPSILRIQQVVRGDSAAYFCASSPDKRYGYTFGSGTRLTVV.

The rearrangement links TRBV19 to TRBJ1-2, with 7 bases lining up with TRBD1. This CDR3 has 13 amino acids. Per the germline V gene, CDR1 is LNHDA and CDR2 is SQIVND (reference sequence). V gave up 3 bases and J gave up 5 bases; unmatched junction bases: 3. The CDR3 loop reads CASSMTGQYGYTF. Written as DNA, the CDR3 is TGTGCCAGTAGTATGACGGGACAGTATGGCTACACCTTC.

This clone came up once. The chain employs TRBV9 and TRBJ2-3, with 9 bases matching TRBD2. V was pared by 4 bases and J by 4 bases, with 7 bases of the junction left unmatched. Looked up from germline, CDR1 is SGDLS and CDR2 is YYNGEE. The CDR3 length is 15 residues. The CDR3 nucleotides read TGTGCCAGCAGCCGCGGGGGGGCCAGGGCAGATACGCAGTATTTT. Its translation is CASSRGGARADTQYF.

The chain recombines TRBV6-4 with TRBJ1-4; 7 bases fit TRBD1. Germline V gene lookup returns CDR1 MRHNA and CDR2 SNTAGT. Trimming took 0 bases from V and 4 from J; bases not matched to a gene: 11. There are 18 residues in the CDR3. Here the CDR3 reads CASSDSTRRQGCNEKLFF. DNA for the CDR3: TGTGCCAGCAGTGACTCGACAAGGCGACAGGGCTGTAATGAAAAACTGTTTTTT.

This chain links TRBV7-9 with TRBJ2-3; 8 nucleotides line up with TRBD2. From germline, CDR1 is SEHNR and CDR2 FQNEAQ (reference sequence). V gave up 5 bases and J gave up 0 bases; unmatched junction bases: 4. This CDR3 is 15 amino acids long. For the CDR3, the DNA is TGTGCCAGCAGCGCCAGCGGGAGTAGCACAGATACGCAGTATTTT. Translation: CASSASGSSTDTQYF.

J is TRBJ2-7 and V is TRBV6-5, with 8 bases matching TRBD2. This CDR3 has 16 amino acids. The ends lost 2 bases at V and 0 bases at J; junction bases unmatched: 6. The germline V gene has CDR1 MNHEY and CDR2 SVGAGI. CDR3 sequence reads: CASSYASGPHSYEQYF. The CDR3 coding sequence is TGTGCCAGCAGTTACGCTAGCGGGCCCCACTCCTACGAGCAGTACTTC.

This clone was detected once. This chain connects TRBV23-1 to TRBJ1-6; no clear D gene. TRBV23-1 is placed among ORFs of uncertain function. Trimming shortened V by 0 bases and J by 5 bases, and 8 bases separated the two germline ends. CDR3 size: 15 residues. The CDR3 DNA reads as TGCGCCAGCAGTCAATCCGGGCAGGATAATTCACCCCTCCACTTT. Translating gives CASSQSGQDNSPLHF.

The CDR3 DNA is TGTGCCAGCAGCCCGGGAGGGGTTGCCCGCTATGGCTACACCTTC. Encoded protein: CASSPGGVARYGYTF. The J gene is TRBJ1-2, the V gene TRBV7-9, with D perhaps TRBD1 (5 bases). The ends were cut back, 5 bases at V and 4 bases at J, with 17 bases in the middle. Germline-derived CDR1 and CDR2 are SEHNR and FQNEAQ (reference sequence). The CDR3 runs to 15 residues.

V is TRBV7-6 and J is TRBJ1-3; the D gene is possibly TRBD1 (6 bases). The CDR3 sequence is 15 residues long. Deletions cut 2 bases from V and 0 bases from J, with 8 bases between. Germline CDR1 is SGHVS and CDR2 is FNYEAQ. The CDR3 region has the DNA TGTGCCAGCAGCTTATTACAGGGCTCTGGAAACACCATATATTTT. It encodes CASSLLQGSGNTIYF.

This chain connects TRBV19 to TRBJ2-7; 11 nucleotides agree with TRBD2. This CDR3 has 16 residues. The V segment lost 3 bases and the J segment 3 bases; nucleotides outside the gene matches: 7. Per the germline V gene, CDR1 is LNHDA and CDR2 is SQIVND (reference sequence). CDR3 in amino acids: CASSIATSGRIYEQYF. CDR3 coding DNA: TGTGCCAGTAGTATCGCTACTAGCGGGAGAATCTACGAGCAGTACTTC.

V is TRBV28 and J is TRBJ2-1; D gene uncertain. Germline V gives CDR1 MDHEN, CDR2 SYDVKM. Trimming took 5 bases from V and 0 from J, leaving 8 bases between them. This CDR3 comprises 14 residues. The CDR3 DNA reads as TGTGCCAGCAGTCCCAGGAGCTCCTACAATGAGCAGTTCTTC. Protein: CASSPRSSYNEQFF.

The CDR3 DNA follows: TGTGCCAGCAGCGTAGGCCCTTATGAGCAGTTCTTC. It encodes CASSVGPYEQFF. The J gene is TRBJ2-1, the V gene TRBV9; D uncertain. This CDR3 has 12 amino acids. Germline V lookup: CDR1 SGDLS, CDR2 YYNGEE. The V and J ends lost 0 bases and 8 bases respectively, with 6 bases between them.

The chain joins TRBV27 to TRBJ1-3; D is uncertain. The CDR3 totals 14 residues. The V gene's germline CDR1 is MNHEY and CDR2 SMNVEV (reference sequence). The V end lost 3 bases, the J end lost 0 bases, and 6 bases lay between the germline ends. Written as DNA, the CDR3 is TGTGCCAGCAGTTTTAAGGGCTCTGGAAACACCATATATTTT. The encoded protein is CASSFKGSGNTIYF.

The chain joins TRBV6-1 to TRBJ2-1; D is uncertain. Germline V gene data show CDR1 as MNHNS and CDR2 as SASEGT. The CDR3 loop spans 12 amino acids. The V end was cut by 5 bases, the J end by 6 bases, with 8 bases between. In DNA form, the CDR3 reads TGTGCCAGCAGTCGTCGGTCCAATGAGCAGTTCTTC. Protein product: CASSRRSNEQFF.

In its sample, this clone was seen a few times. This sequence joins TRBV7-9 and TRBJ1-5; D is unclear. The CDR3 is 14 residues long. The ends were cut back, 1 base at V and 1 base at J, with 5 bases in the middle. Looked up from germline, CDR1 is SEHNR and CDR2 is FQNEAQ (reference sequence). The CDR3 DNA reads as TGTGCCAGCAGCTTAGTCGGGAGCAATCAGCCCCAGCATTTT. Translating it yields CASSLVGSNQPQHF.

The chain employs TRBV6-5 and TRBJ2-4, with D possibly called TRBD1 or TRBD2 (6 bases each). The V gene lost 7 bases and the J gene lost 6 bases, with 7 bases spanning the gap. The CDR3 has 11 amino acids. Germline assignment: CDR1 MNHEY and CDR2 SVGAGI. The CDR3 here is CASKGGNIQYF. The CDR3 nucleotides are TGTGCCAGCAAGGGGGGAAACATTCAGTACTTC.

The CDR3 spells CASSLRGGNTIYF. The CDR3, as DNA: TGTGCCAGCAGCTTAAGGGGTGGAAACACCATATATTTT. The V and J genes are TRBV7-2 and TRBJ1-3; maybe TRBD1 (5 bases). Trimming took 2 bases from V and 3 from J, leaving 5 bases between them. The CDR3 extends over 13 amino acids. CDR1 SGHTA and CDR2 FQGNSA come from the germline V gene.